These T cell receptor beta chains were read from a single sample in a study of naive and memory T cell subsets. TCRdb used MiXCR to reprocess the UMI-ligation and nested PCR reads, holding one entry per CDR3 protein. The data hold approximately 100,000 distinct CDR3 sequences, with approximately 14% observed a single time. The sample comprised naive CD8+ T cells from blood. The receptors stem from a human donor in good health. Both conserved end residues are part of each CDR3. A D gene is named only where the DNA matches it firmly. Rows may omit the clone size; those that give it use once, few, many or a size class.

size: few; V: TRBV19; J: TRBJ2-7; D: TRBD2; CDR3: CASSSGTSLGEQYF; DNA: TGTGCCAGTAGTAGCGGGACTAGCTTGGGCGAGCAGTACTTC
size: NA; V: TRBV12-3/TRBV12-4; J: TRBJ2-7; D: NA; CDR3: CASSPLGSAEQYF; DNA: TGTGCCAGCAGCCCGCTTGGTAGCGCCGAGCAGTACTTC
size: few; V: TRBV7-2; J: TRBJ2-7; D: NA; CDR3: CAIGYEQYF; DNA: TGTGCCATCGGCTACGAGCAGTACTTC
size: many; V: TRBV2; J: TRBJ2-1; D: TRBD2; CDR3: CASSEQVRTSATEQFF; DNA: TGTGCCAGCAGTGAACAGGTCAGGACTAGCGCAACTGAGCAGTTCTTC
size: NA; V: TRBV5-6; J: TRBJ2-7; D: NA; CDR3: CASSFVTDSYEQYF; DNA: TGTGCCAGCAGCTTTGTGACAGACTCCTACGAGCAGTACTTC
size: many; V: TRBV15; J: TRBJ2-3; D: TRBD2; CDR3: CATSDLSGSQITQYF; DNA: TGTGCCACCAGCGACCTTAGCGGGTCACAGATCACGCAGTATTTT
size: NA; V: TRBV12-3/TRBV12-4; J: TRBJ2-5; D: NA; CDR3: CASRGDTEDQETQYF; DNA: TGTGCCAGCAGGGGGGACACAGAAGACCAAGAGACCCAGTACTTC
size: NA; V: TRBV7-9; J: TRBJ1-1; D: NA; CDR3: CASSFPSNTEAFF; DNA: TGTGCCAGCAGCTTTCCGTCGAACACTGAAGCTTTCTTT
size: NA; V: TRBV20-1; J: TRBJ2-5; D: NA; CDR3: CSARDRLSSGETQYF; DNA: TGCAGTGCTAGAGACCGGCTCTCGAGCGGAGAGACCCAGTACTTC
size: NA; V: TRBV24-1; J: TRBJ2-1; D: NA; CDR3: CATAKGRGYNEQFF; DNA: TGTGCCACCGCCAAGGGGCGTGGGTACAATGAGCAGTTCTTC
size: many; V: TRBV18; J: TRBJ1-1; D: NA; CDR3: CASSPDETNTEAFF; DNA: TGTGCCAGCTCACCCGACGAGACGAACACTGAAGCTTTCTTT
size: few; V: TRBV14; J: TRBJ2-7; D: NA; CDR3: CASSYTRDEQYF; DNA: TGTGCCAGCAGCTACACAAGGGACGAGCAGTACTTC
size: many; V: TRBV9; J: TRBJ1-3; D: NA; CDR3: CASSQGEANTIYF; DNA: TGTGCCAGCAGCCAAGGGGAGGCAAACACCATATATTTT
size: once; V: TRBV6-2/TRBV6-3; J: TRBJ2-5; D: TRBD2; CDR3: CASNPLRPGGETQYF; DNA: TGTGCCAGCAACCCTCTGCGCCCGGGGGGAGAGACCCAGTACTTC
size: many; V: TRBV30; J: TRBJ2-3; D: NA; CDR3: CAWRLGRDGTDTQYF; DNA: TGTGCCTGGAGGCTAGGACGGGATGGCACAGATACGCAGTATTTT
size: NA; V: TRBV13; J: TRBJ2-1; D: TRBD2; CDR3: CASSLGGAGVLEQFF; DNA: TGTGCCAGCAGCTTAGGGGGAGCGGGAGTGTTAGAGCAGTTCTTC
size: NA; V: TRBV10-3; J: TRBJ1-1; D: TRBD1; CDR3: CAISEDRGSAFF; DNA: TGTGCCATCAGCGAGGACAGGGGATCAGCTTTCTTT
size: few; V: TRBV27; J: TRBJ2-3; D: TRBD2; CDR3: CASASSGRRADTQYF; DNA: TGTGCCAGCGCATCTAGCGGGAGACGTGCAGATACGCAGTATTTT
size: NA; V: TRBV5-4; J: TRBJ1-1; D: TRBD1; CDR3: CVSSSGQGNTEAFF; DNA: TGTGTCAGCAGCTCAGGACAGGGGAACACTGAAGCTTTCTTT
size: NA; V: TRBV4-1; J: TRBJ1-5; D: TRBD1; CDR3: CASSRDREGQPQHF; DNA: TGCGCCAGCAGCCGGGACAGGGAGGGCCAGCCCCAGCATTTT
size: few; V: TRBV3-1; J: TRBJ2-7; D: NA; CDR3: CASSPDRPYEQYF; DNA: TGTGCCAGCAGCCCCGACAGGCCCTACGAGCAGTACTTC
size: few; V: TRBV7-2; J: TRBJ1-3; D: NA; CDR3: CASSLKGGAGNTIYF; DNA: TGTGCCAGCAGCTTAAAGGGGGGTGCAGGAAACACCATATATTTT
size: NA; V: TRBV6-2/TRBV6-3; J: TRBJ2-3; D: TRBD1; CDR3: CASNLQGIADTQYF; DNA: TGTGCCAGCAATCTACAGGGGATCGCAGATACGCAGTATTTT
size: NA; V: TRBV12-3/TRBV12-4; J: TRBJ2-7; D: NA; CDR3: CASSLLDNYEQYF; DNA: TGTGCCAGCAGTTTACTCGACAACTACGAGCAGTACTTC
size: few; V: TRBV29-1; J: TRBJ2-1; D: TRBD2; CDR3: CSVALTSGNNEQFF; DNA: TGCAGCGTTGCTTTGACTAGCGGTAACAATGAGCAGTTCTTC
size: many; V: TRBV19; J: TRBJ1-1; D: NA; CDR3: CASRGTPMNTEAFF; DNA: TGTGCCAGCAGGGGCACCCCTATGAACACTGAAGCTTTCTTT
size: NA; V: TRBV11-2; J: TRBJ2-7; D: NA; CDR3: CASSPLFGGPNSYEQYF; DNA: TGTGCCAGCAGCCCTCTTTTCGGCGGCCCGAACTCCTACGAGCAGTACTTC
size: NA; V: TRBV29-1; J: TRBJ2-3; D: NA; CDR3: CSVDSWESSTDTQYF; DNA: TGCAGCGTTGACTCTTGGGAGTCTAGCACAGATACGCAGTATTTT
size: many; V: TRBV4-3; J: TRBJ2-5; D: TRBD1; CDR3: CASSQGTGVEETQYF; DNA: TGCGCCAGCAGCCAAGGTACAGGGGTGGAAGAGACCCAGTACTTC
size: few; V: TRBV30; J: TRBJ2-7; D: NA; CDR3: CAWSLDSYEQYF; DNA: TGTGCCTGGAGCTTGGACAGCTACGAGCAGTACTTC
size: NA; V: TRBV27; J: TRBJ1-1; D: NA; CDR3: CASSQGRRAFF; DNA: TGTGCCAGCAGCCAAGGGAGGAGGGCTTTCTTT
size: NA; V: TRBV24-1; J: TRBJ2-3; D: TRBD2; CDR3: CATSDLSGRASDTQYF; DNA: TGTGCCACCAGTGATTTGAGCGGGAGGGCCTCAGATACGCAGTATTTT
size: NA; V: TRBV5-1; J: TRBJ2-1; D: NA; CDR3: CASSLAGKAISSYNEQFF; DNA: TGCGCCAGCAGCTTGGCGGGGAAAGCTATCAGCTCCTACAATGAGCAGTTCTTC
size: few; V: TRBV7-9; J: TRBJ1-2; D: TRBD1; CDR3: CASSLTGNFNGYTF; DNA: TGTGCCAGCAGCTTGACAGGGAACTTCAATGGCTACACCTTC
size: few; V: TRBV27; J: TRBJ2-6; D: NA; CDR3: CASRPAGILSGANVLTF; DNA: TGTGCCAGCAGACCAGCAGGGATACTCTCTGGGGCCAACGTCCTGACTTTC
size: few; V: TRBV29-1; J: TRBJ2-1; D: TRBD2; CDR3: CSAKTSGTYNEQFF; DNA: TGCAGCGCAAAGACTAGCGGGACCTACAATGAGCAGTTCTTC
size: NA; V: TRBV28; J: TRBJ2-5; D: TRBD1; CDR3: CATRSSDRVEETQYF; DNA: TGTGCCACCCGATCCTCCGACAGGGTCGAAGAGACCCAGTACTTC
size: many; V: TRBV11-2; J: TRBJ2-1; D: TRBD2; CDR3: CASSLGEAGGNLNEQFF; DNA: TGTGCCAGCAGCTTAGGGGAAGCGGGGGGCAACTTGAATGAGCAGTTCTTC
size: NA; V: TRBV4-3; J: TRBJ2-1; D: TRBD2; CDR3: CASSQELSGTSGYNEQFF; DNA: TGCGCCAGCAGCCAGGAACTTTCCGGGACTAGCGGATACAATGAGCAGTTCTTC
size: NA; V: TRBV12-3/TRBV12-4; J: TRBJ1-1; D: NA; CDR3: CASSFPGENGAFF; DNA: TGTGCCAGCAGTTTCCCAGGGGAGAATGGGGCTTTCTTT
size: NA; V: TRBV27; J: TRBJ1-1; D: NA; CDR3: CASSRVSGTEAFF; DNA: TGTGCCAGCAGTCGGGTCTCAGGGACTGAAGCTTTCTTT
size: few; V: TRBV24-1; J: TRBJ2-2; D: NA; CDR3: CATEDDVNTGELFF; DNA: TGTGCCACCGAGGACGATGTGAACACCGGGGAGCTGTTTTTT
size: NA; V: TRBV11-1; J: TRBJ1-1; D: TRBD1; CDR3: CASSSRGGQGMNTEAFF; DNA: TGTGCCAGCAGCTCCAGGGGGGGACAGGGGATGAACACTGAAGCTTTCTTT
size: NA; V: TRBV5-4; J: TRBJ2-3; D: TRBD2; CDR3: CASSRGGARDTQYF; DNA: TGTGCCAGCAGCCGCGGGGGGGCGAGAGATACGCAGTATTTT
size: few; V: TRBV6-2/TRBV6-3; J: TRBJ2-7; D: TRBD2; CDR3: CASSDGGVEQYF; DNA: TGTGCCAGCAGCGACGGGGGGGTCGAGCAGTACTTC
size: many; V: TRBV6-1; J: TRBJ2-7; D: TRBD1; CDR3: CATRDSPIPEQYF; DNA: TGTGCCACCCGGGACAGCCCAATCCCCGAGCAGTACTTC
size: many; V: TRBV6-5; J: TRBJ1-1; D: TRBD1; CDR3: CASKDREAMNTEAFF; DNA: TGTGCCAGCAAGGACAGGGAGGCAATGAACACTGAAGCTTTCTTT
size: many; V: TRBV19; J: TRBJ2-3; D: NA; CDR3: CASSIRPTDTQYF; DNA: TGTGCCAGTAGTATACGACCCACAGATACGCAGTATTTT
size: NA; V: TRBV6-2/TRBV6-3; J: TRBJ2-1; D: NA; CDR3: CASTPPLDNEQFF; DNA: TGTGCCAGCACCCCCCCCCTCGACAATGAGCAGTTCTTC
size: NA; V: TRBV6-1; J: TRBJ2-7; D: TRBD1; CDR3: CASSDEGAGNEQYF; DNA: TGTGCCAGCAGTGATGAGGGGGCCGGGAACGAGCAGTACTTC
size: NA; V: TRBV27; J: TRBJ2-2; D: NA; CDR3: CASSRVNGELFF; DNA: TGTGCCAGCAGTAGGGTAAACGGGGAGCTGTTTTTT
size: few; V: TRBV27; J: TRBJ2-2; D: TRBD1; CDR3: CASSLGTGGTGELFF; DNA: TGTGCCAGCAGTTTAGGGACAGGGGGGACCGGGGAGCTGTTTTTT
size: few; V: TRBV12-3/TRBV12-4; J: TRBJ1-5; D: NA; CDR3: CASSFTGGIQPQHF; DNA: TGTGCCAGCAGTTTTACGGGTGGGATACAGCCCCAGCATTTT